Detailed here is one TCR beta chain. This clone was found once. Its antigen specificity is not known. Base qualities are not recorded, but no much larger clone differs from it by a single base. This entry comes from a study of blood T cell repertoires in COVID-19 (TCRdb year 2020). Notes on the research overall: Samples from collaborators originated in the United States, Italy and Spain and spanned both the acute and convalescent phases of COVID-19. Subjects who had been exposed to COVID-19, were actively infected with it, or had recovered from it provided the deeply sampled blood TCRbeta repertoires that made up the dataset. The repertoires were released in a freely available public database intended as a resource for research on the immune response to SARS-CoV-2. Samples were obtained from the ongoing ImmuneRACE study (first 160 participants) and from 1,254 subjects provided by 6 global collaborators. The material from the prospective study consisted of cDNA or gDNA derived from T cells, B-cell-depleted T cells, or PBMCs. Where available, HLA class I and class II types were obtained from metadata supplied by the sample provider rather than from assay-based typing. Nearly every sample came with metadata listing a de-identified subject ID, COVID-19 status, age in years and sex. General findings and caveats noted by the study authors: Clinical and demographic metadata were provided uncurated, with the amount varying by source and participant.

Sequences SNHLY (CDR1) and FYNNEI (CDR2) are obtained from the germline V gene. V is reduced by 7 bases and J by 0 bases, leaving a spacing of 12 bases between them. From its cysteine to its phenylalanine, the CDR3 spans 14 amino acids. Of the read, only the CDR3 DNA is kept; its 42 bases are in frame from base 1. TCRbeta CDR3 regions were amplified from genomic DNA by means of the immunoSEQ Assay, a bias-controlled multiplex PCR. The study's own analysis went as follows. The number of nucleated cells in each sample was estimated from the amplification of reference gene primers within the assay. To quantify the absolute abundance of each unique TCRbeta CDR3 rearrangement, sequence reads were collapsed and filtered. For each sample, productive Simpson clonality was calculated as the square root of Simpson's diversity index over productive rearrangements. TCRdb holds this immuneACCESS table with in-frame rearrangements only. Some clones are missing; in checked studies, unresolved V genes explain under half, and the rest has no known cause. Clone size and the V and J calls come from that table; the DNA yielded D and trimming. This sample comprises 150,000 to 200,000 clones, approximately 83% of them detected only once. The ten largest clones take up roughly 13% of the sample.

Participants in the prospective study were aged roughly 18 to 100 years, lived in more than 20 United States geographic areas, and enrolled through a virtual design. In the prospective study, cohorts were assigned on the basis of participant-reported clinical history obtained from a screening survey and a study questionnaire. ImmuneRACE Cohort 3 recovered participants were defined by two consecutive negative NP/OP PCR tests, healthcare professional clearance, or symptom resolution. In the prospective study, whole blood, serum and a nasopharyngeal or oropharyngeal swab were collected from each participant by mobile phlebotomists. Participants in the prospective study had the option to provide additional blood draws and questionnaires over a 2-month period. Before DNA extraction, prospective study blood samples were shipped either frozen or at room temperature.

Recombination joined TRBV2 with TRBJ1-1; no D gene call is confident. Material for sequencing was PBMCs or T cells enriched from blood (not recorded which). The TCR sequence derives from a woman aged 55-75 years who had recovered from COVID-19. This receptor carries the CDR3 CASKENPMNTEAFF. DNA sequence: TGTGCCAGCAAGGAGAACCCCATGAACACTGAAGCTTTCTTT.